The 17 T cell receptor beta chains below come from one sample, sequenced in a study of metastatic and nonmetastatic thyroid tumors. Ahead of thyroid surgery, no patient had received treatment of any kind. TCRdb ran MiXCR on the PCR reads. The sample includes 85,000 to 100,000 clones, 10% to 15% seen only once; the top ten take about 11%. The sequencing sample was made of blood. The receptors were sampled from a female donor with papillary thyroid cancer or a benign thyroid nodule (not recorded which). Some clones in this sample may be carry-over from other donors' samples.

This clone has ten or more counts. At the DNA level, this CDR3 is encoded by other sequences in the same sample as well. The gene calls are TRBV7-9 and TRBJ2-7, with D perhaps given as TRBD1 or TRBD2 (5 bases each). The V end lost 5 bases, the J end lost 3 bases, and 14 bases lay between the germline ends. CDR3 length: 14 residues. In germline, CDR1 is SEHNR, CDR2 FQNEAQ (reference sequence). CDR3 loop: CASSISGADYEQYF. The CDR3 DNA sequence: TGTGCCAGCAGCATCTCCGGGGCTGACTACGAGCAGTACTTC.

Ten or more counts support this clone. This chain links TRBV19 with TRBJ1-2; perhaps TRBD1 as D (6 bases). V was cut by 5 bases and J by 13 bases, with 20 bases left in between. The CDR3 runs to 13 residues. Germline V CDR1 and CDR2: LNHDA, SQIVND (reference sequence). The CDR3 here is CASSPAGAHSFTF. The CDR3 DNA follows: TGTGCCAGTAGTCCGGCGGGGGCACATTCCTTCACCTTC.

This clone appeared many times. The chain uses TRBV5-1 and TRBJ2-5; the match to TRBD1 covers 7 bases. The V gene's germline CDR1 is SGHRS and CDR2 YFSETQ. J was trimmed by 5 bases and V by 2 bases; bases with no gene match: 6. This CDR3 is 14 amino acids long. This CDR3 is CASSFDRASETQYF. CDR3 coding DNA: TGCGCCAGCAGCTTCGACAGGGCCTCGGAGACCCAGTACTTC.

In this sample, this clone turned up many times. The V call is TRBV27, the J call TRBJ2-7, with 7 bases fitting TRBD1. The J segment lost 1 base and the V segment lost 3 bases, leaving 3 bases of the junction unmatched. The CDR3 runs 14 residues. CDR1 is MNHEY and CDR2 is SMNVEV in the germline V gene (reference sequence). CDR3 in amino acids: CASSLGQLSYEQYF. CDR3 nucleotides: TGTGCCAGCAGTTTGGGACAGCTGTCCTACGAGCAGTACTTC.

This clone was detected ten times or more. The CDR3 DNA sequence: TGCAGTGCTAGAGATCGCACTAGCGGGAGGGCAGCCTACGAGCAGTACTTC. Residues: CSARDRTSGRAAYEQYF. The rearrangement uses TRBV20-1 and TRBJ2-7, with 13 positions matching TRBD2. V was pared by 0 bases and J by 2 bases, with 7 bases of the junction left unmatched. There are 17 residues in the CDR3. Looked up from germline, CDR1 is DFQATT and CDR2 is SNEGSKA (reference sequence).

V and J are TRBV6-1 and TRBJ2-1, with 14 bases that match TRBD2. CDR3 length equals 15 residues. Germline CDR1 and CDR2: MNHNS and SASEGT. The V and J ends lost 4 bases and 8 bases, in that order; junction bases with no gene match: 4. Here the CDR3 DNA reads TGTGCCAGCAGTGGGGGACTAGCGGGAGCGTATGAGCAGTTCTTC. Translated: CASSGGLAGAYEQFF.

This clone has ten or more counts. The rearrangement links TRBV19 to TRBJ2-1; the D is unclear. The CDR3 has 14 residues. With 2 bases removed from V and 10 bases from J, the gap between germline ends came to 15 bases. CDR1 and CDR2 (germline): LNHDA, SQIVND (reference sequence). The CDR3 coding sequence is TGTGCCAGTAGTATAACAATAACCCCTACGGAGCAGTTCTTC. It specifies CASSITITPTEQFF.

This clone was seen many times. V and J are TRBV28 and TRBJ2-7, with D unresolved. V was pared by 5 bases and J by 2 bases, with 13 bases between. Germline values: CDR1 MDHEN, CDR2 SYDVKM. The CDR3 spans 14 residues. Here the CDR3 DNA reads TGTGCCAGCAGTCAACCTGTCGTAACCTACGAGCAGTACTTC. Amino acids: CASSQPVVTYEQYF.

The sample holds many counts of this clone. The chain has TRBV10-3 and TRBJ2-7, with a weak D call TRBD2 (6 bases). This CDR3 is built from 15 residues. The V and J ends lost 10 bases and 1 base respectively, with 20 bases between them. Germline CDR1 and CDR2: ENHRY and SYGVKD. CDR3 bases: TGTGCCACTACCCAAAGGGCTAGCGAATCCTACGAGCAGTACTTC. Translated: CATTQRASESYEQYF.

This clone was seen repeatedly, ten times or more. The gene calls are TRBV4-1 and TRBJ2-1, with D uncertain. Trimming took 1 base from V and 6 from J, leaving 10 bases between them. Germline CDR1 is MGHRA and CDR2 is YSYEKL. The CDR3 has 14 amino acids. CDR3 residues: CASSQGNIGNEQFF. CDR3 coding DNA: TGCGCCAGCAGCCAAGGAAACATAGGCAATGAGCAGTTCTTC.

This clone was counted at least ten times. The gene calls are TRBV15 and TRBJ2-4, with D perhaps TRBD1 or TRBD2 (6 bases each). The V gene lost 6 bases and the J gene lost 7 bases, with 19 bases spanning the gap. Looked up from germline, CDR1 is LNHNV and CDR2 is YYDKDF (reference sequence). This CDR3 spans 15 amino acids. CDR3 sequence (DNA): TGTGCCACCAGTCCCGGGGGCAGGGGCGGGAACATTCAGTACTTC. Its protein is CATSPGGRGGNIQYF.

This clone showed up many times. The rearrangement joins TRBV12-3 or TRBV12-4 to TRBJ2-5; unclear D gene. Deletions cut 2 bases from V and 5 bases from J, with 12 bases between. The CDR3 runs to 14 residues. Here the CDR3 DNA reads TGTGCCAGCAGTTTATCTAACCAGAGGGAGACCCAGTACTTC. Translated, it gives CASSLSNQRETQYF.

In this sample, this clone turned up many times. The genes are TRBV5-1 and TRBJ2-7; no clear D gene. The germline CDR1 and CDR2 sequences are SGHRS and YFSETQ. V lost 0 bases to trimming and J lost 2 bases, with 6 bases between them. The CDR3 runs 13 residues. CDR3 DNA: TGCGCCAGCAGCTTGGGCGGAACCTACGAGCAGTACTTC. This translates into CASSLGGTYEQYF.

This clone appeared many times. DNA for the CDR3: TGCAGTGCTAGAGCCTCCTTCCGTGGGACTTTAAAAGAGACCCAGTACTTC. Translation gives CSARASFRGTLKETQYF. The genes are TRBV20-1 and TRBJ2-5, with D maybe TRBD2 (6 bases). This CDR3 contains 17 residues. Trimming left V 1 base short and J 3 bases short, with 21 bases between. Germline CDR1 reads DFQATT; CDR2 reads SNEGSKA (reference sequence).

This clone has a count of ten or more. The chain joins TRBV20-1 to TRBJ1-6; 8 nucleotides agree with TRBD1. The length of the CDR3 is 14 residues. Germline trimming cut 5 bases from V and 7 bases from J; bases unmatched to any gene: 7. In germline, CDR1 is DFQATT, CDR2 SNEGSKA (reference sequence). CDR3 region: CSASKDRDNSPLHF. The CDR3 DNA follows: TGCAGTGCTTCCAAGGACAGGGACAATTCACCCCTCCACTTT.

This chain links TRBV20-1 with TRBJ2-1; 15 bases align to TRBD2. In germline, CDR1 is DFQATT, CDR2 SNEGSKA (reference sequence). The CDR3 is 17 amino acids. With V trimmed by 6 bases and J by 4 bases, 10 bases remained unmatched. CDR3 residues: CSANGLAGGPGYNEQFF. CDR3 bases: TGCAGTGCAAACGGACTAGCGGGAGGGCCGGGTTACAATGAGCAGTTCTTC.

This clone was detected ten times or more. The chain uses TRBV5-1 and TRBJ2-1; perhaps D is TRBD1 or TRBD2 (5 bases each). V was cut by 9 bases and J by 7 bases, with 14 bases left in between. CDR3 length: 12 amino acids. In germline, CDR1 is SGHRS, CDR2 YFSETQ. In DNA form, the CDR3 reads TGCGCCAACGGCGAGGGGAGAAATGAGCAGTTCTTC. Encoded protein: CANGEGRNEQFF.